Each of the 20 T cell receptor beta chains below was sequenced from the same sample in a study of blood T cell repertoires in COVID-19. Clones were read by immunoSEQ multiplex PCR, and TCRdb kept only the in-frame ones, dropping some. The sample has about 380,000 clones, about four fifths seen once; the top ten hold roughly 1.2%. The source material was peripheral blood. These receptors all stem from a human donor with acute or convalescent COVID-19. The donor label of this sample is uncertain.

The CDR3 protein is CASSNRGPKPSTNEKLFF. The CDR3 coding sequence is TGTGCCAGTAGTAACAGGGGGCCAAAGCCTTCAACTAATGAAAAACTGTTTTTT. V is TRBV19 and J is TRBJ1-4; TRBD1 matches 9 bases. The CDR3 loop spans 18 amino acids. The trim removed 4 bases at V and 0 bases at J, leaving 9 bases unmatched. Looked up from germline, CDR1 is LNHDA and CDR2 is SQIVND (reference sequence).

Of note for this clone: Other nucleotide sequences in the sample specify the same CDR3. The CDR3 DNA reads TGTGCCAGTTCTAGGGGAGGGACTGGGGCCAACGTCCTGACTTTC. It codes for CASSRGGTGANVLTF. V and J are TRBV19 and TRBJ2-6, with 7 bases lining up with TRBD2. This CDR3 is built from 15 residues. Per the germline V gene, CDR1 is LNHDA and CDR2 is SQIVND (reference sequence). V lost 8 bases, J lost 2 bases, and 6 bases stayed unmatched.

The V gene is TRBV6-5, the J gene TRBJ1-1, with D possibly TRBD1 on 6 matching bases. Per germline, CDR1 MNHEY and CDR2 SVGAGI. There are 15 residues in the CDR3. V gave up 2 bases and J gave up 0 bases, with 10 bases separating them. CDR3 sequence reads: CASSYTGQLNTEAFF. The CDR3 DNA follows: TGTGCCAGCAGTTACACCGGACAGTTGAACACTGAAGCTTTCTTT.

The chain carries TRBV6-5 and TRBJ1-1; 9 positions agree with TRBD1. The V and J ends lost 6 bases and 3 bases, in that order; junction bases with no gene match: 8. Germline CDR1 and CDR2: MNHEY and SVGAGI. This CDR3 region has 15 residues. CDR3 amino acids: CASSWGDREYTEAFF. The CDR3 bases are TGTGCCAGCAGCTGGGGGGACAGGGAGTACACTGAAGCTTTCTTT.

This chain joins TRBV21-1 and TRBJ2-7; the table assigns TRBD2, which was not confirmed against the DNA. TRBV21-1 is a pseudogene segment. The CDR3 length is 21 residues. The CDR3 DNA is TGTGCCAGCAGCGAATCCCATAATAGCGGGAGGGACAAGCTCCTCTCCTACGAGCAGTACTTC. Protein product: CASSESHNSGRDKLLSYEQYF.

Worth noting for this clone: Other DNA sequences in this sample translate to the same CDR3. This sequence joins TRBV28 and TRBJ1-2, with 7 positions matching TRBD1. CDR1 and CDR2 (germline): MDHEN, SYDVKM. The CDR3 loop spans 13 amino acids. V lost 6 bases, J lost 4 bases, and 5 bases stayed unmatched. The CDR3 DNA sequence: TGTGCCAGCAGCTCCGGGACAGTCTATGGCTACACCTTC. Amino acids: CASSSGTVYGYTF.

The gene calls are TRBV7-8 and TRBJ2-7; D gene unclear. Trimming cost V 5 bases and J 0 bases, with 17 bases left between them. Germline loops: CDR1 SGHVS, CDR2 FQNEAQ. The CDR3 is 16 residues long. CDR3 DNA: TGTGCCAGCAGCCCCCACGTGGTTCGGAGCTCCTACGAGCAGTACTTC. Translation gives CASSPHVVRSSYEQYF. Full variable domain (missing parts from reference TRBV7-8 and TRBJ2-7): GAGVSQSPRYKVAKRGQDVALRCDPISGHVSLFWYQQALGQGPEFLTYFQNEAQLDKSGLPSDRFFAERPEGSVSTLKIQRTQQEDSAVYLCASSPHVVRSSYEQYFGPGTRLTVT.

The J gene is TRBJ1-1, the V gene TRBV19; a possible D gene is TRBD1 (6 bases). Per the germline V gene, CDR1 is LNHDA and CDR2 is SQIVND (reference sequence). This CDR3 comprises 19 residues. V was trimmed by 11 bases and J by 7 bases, leaving 38 bases between them. The chain's CDR3 is CAHIRQGSRGTEQSSEAFF. DNA for the CDR3: TGTGCCCATATAAGGCAGGGCTCGAGGGGGACCGAGCAGTCCAGTGAAGCTTTCTTT.

The chain recombines TRBV6-5 with TRBJ2-7; TRBD1 is a possible D gene (6 bases). Germline lookup yields CDR1 MNHEY and CDR2 SVGAGI. This CDR3 is 15 amino acids long. The V end was cut by 0 bases, the J end by 5 bases, with 14 bases between. The CDR3 region has the DNA TGTGCCAGCAGTTACTCCCAGACAGGAAGGAACGAGCAGTACTTC. Its protein is CASSYSQTGRNEQYF.

This chain connects TRBV5-6 to TRBJ2-7; possibly TRBD1 for D (5 bases). Germline loops: CDR1 SGHDT, CDR2 YYEEEE. The CDR3 contains 15 residues. The V gene lost 4 bases and the J gene lost 4 bases, with 18 bases spanning the gap. Here the CDR3 reads CASSPPPGIRYEQYF. The CDR3, as DNA: TGTGCCAGCAGCCCACCACCAGGGATCCGATACGAGCAGTACTTC.

The chain joins TRBV28 to TRBJ1-3; D possibly corresponds to TRBD1 (5 bases). The germline V gene has CDR1 MDHEN and CDR2 SYDVKM. This CDR3 has 17 residues. The V gene lost 5 bases and the J gene lost 0 bases, with 17 bases spanning the gap. The CDR3 bases are TGTGCCAGCAGTCAACCAGGGCTGCCAATCTCTGGAAACACCATATATTTT. It encodes CASSQPGLPISGNTIYF.

The chain combines TRBV29-1 with TRBJ2-7, with 8 nucleotides matching TRBD1. The V gene's germline CDR1 is SQVTM and CDR2 ANQGSEA. V was clipped by 2 bases and J by 6 bases; unmatched bases: 9. The CDR3 is 14 amino acids. In nucleotides, the CDR3 is TGCAGCGTTGAAATTAGAAACAGGGGGTCCGAGCAGTACTTC. It encodes CSVEIRNRGSEQYF.

The rearrangement joins TRBV4-1 to TRBJ2-7; 8 bases map to TRBD2. The CDR3 sequence is 15 residues long. Germline CDR1 is MGHRA and CDR2 is YSYEKL. With V trimmed by 1 base and J by 1 base, 3 bases remained unmatched. CDR3 DNA: TGCGCCAGCAGCCAAGTGACGGGAGGGTCCTACGAGCAGTACTTC. Protein sequence: CASSQVTGGSYEQYF.

This clone appeared a single time. The gene calls are TRBV19 and TRBJ1-1, with a possible D match to TRBD1 (5 bases). Germline CDR1 is LNHDA and CDR2 is SQIVND (reference sequence). The V end lost 5 bases, the J end lost 1 base, and 11 bases lay between the germline ends. This CDR3 has 14 amino acids. CDR3 bases: TGTGCCAGTAGTGAGTACAGGAAGAACACTGAAGCTTTCTTT. It translates to CASSEYRKNTEAFF. Complete variable domain (other parts from reference TRBV19 and TRBJ1-1): DGGITQSPKYLFRKEGQNVTLSCEQNLNHDAMYWYRQDPGQGLRLIYYSQIVNDFQKGDIAEGYSVSREKKESFPLTVTSAQKNPTAFYLCASSEYRKNTEAFFGQGTRLTVV.

The gene calls are TRBV30 and TRBJ1-5, with D possibly being TRBD1 (6 bases). Between the trimmed V and J ends, which lost 1 base and 3 bases, there was a span of 10 bases. CDR1 is GTSNPN and CDR2 is SVGIG in the germline V gene (reference sequence). The length of the CDR3 is 14 residues. The CDR3 bases are TGTGCCTGGAGTGCCTGGACAGACAATCAGCCCCAGCATTTT. Translated, it gives CAWSAWTDNQPQHF.

The rearrangement uses TRBV28 and TRBJ2-1, with TRBD1 matching over 9 bases. The ends lost 5 bases at V and 4 bases at J; junction bases unmatched: 6. Germline values: CDR1 MDHEN, CDR2 SYDVKM. The CDR3 runs 15 residues. The chain's CDR3 is CASSQSGTGYNEQFF. In nucleotides, the CDR3 is TGTGCCAGCAGTCAATCCGGGACAGGGTACAATGAGCAGTTCTTC.

The chain couples TRBV6-1 to TRBJ2-7, with a possible D match to TRBD2 (6 bases). Germline V gives CDR1 MNHNS, CDR2 SASEGT. There are 14 residues in the CDR3. Trimming cost V 3 bases and J 3 bases, with 12 bases left between them. CDR3 residues: CASSEAGTFYEQYF. CDR3 DNA sequence: TGTGCCAGCAGTGAGGCGGGAACATTCTACGAGCAGTACTTC.

This chain uses TRBV3-1 (or the pseudogene TRBV3-2) with TRBJ1-1; the D gene is possibly TRBD1 (6 bases). The CDR3 is 14 residues long. Per the germline V gene, CDR1 is LGHDT and CDR2 is YNNKEL (reference sequence). V lost 3 bases and J lost 0, with 8 bases in between. CDR3 sequence (DNA): TGTGCCAGCAGCCAGGGACATGTGAACACTGAAGCTTTCTTT. Translated, it gives CASSQGHVNTEAFF.

The rearrangement links TRBV6-5 to TRBJ2-7; weak D call: TRBD2 (6 bases). V was trimmed by 7 bases and J by 3 bases, leaving 19 bases between them. Looked up from germline, CDR1 is MNHEY and CDR2 is SVGAGI. There are 15 residues in the CDR3. DNA for the CDR3: TGTGCCAGCAACCCGGGAGCTTTAGGGGACTACGAGCAGTACTTC. It codes for CASNPGALGDYEQYF.

The rearrangement joins TRBV6-5 to TRBJ2-4, with D uncertain. V was shortened by 6 bases and J by 2 bases, with 11 bases between the two germline ends. This CDR3 is built from 14 residues. Germline V gene data show CDR1 as MNHEY and CDR2 as SVGAGI. The CDR3: CASSNYATKNIQYF. CDR3 in DNA: TGTGCCAGCAGCAACTATGCGACCAAAAACATTCAGTACTTC.